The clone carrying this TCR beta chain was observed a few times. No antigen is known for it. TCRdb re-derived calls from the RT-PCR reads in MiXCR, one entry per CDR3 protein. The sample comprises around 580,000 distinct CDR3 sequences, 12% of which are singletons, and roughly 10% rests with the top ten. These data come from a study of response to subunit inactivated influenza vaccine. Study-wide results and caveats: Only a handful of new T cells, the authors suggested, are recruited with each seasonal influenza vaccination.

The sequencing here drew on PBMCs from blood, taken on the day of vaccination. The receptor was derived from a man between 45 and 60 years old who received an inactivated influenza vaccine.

In DNA, the CDR3 is TGTGCCAGCAGTGAATCGAGGGGGGCCCAAGAGACCCAGTACTTC. This encodes CASSESRGAQETQYF. This chain joins TRBV2 and TRBJ2-5, with D perhaps matching TRBD1 or TRBD2 (6 bases each). This CDR3 region has 15 residues. Deletions cut 2 bases from V and 1 base from J, with 11 bases between. Germline lookup yields CDR1 SNHLY and CDR2 FYNNEI.